The 14 T cell receptor beta chains below come from one sample, sequenced in a study of tumor and adjacent non-tumor tissue in lung cancer. The template was RNA from unsorted bulk tissue. TCRbeta libraries were built with three rounds of nested PCR, modified from ARM-PCR. TCRdb analysed the multiplex PCR reads with MiXCR anew, one entry per CDR3 protein. The sample yields around 120,000 distinct CDR3 sequences, around three fifths seen once. The specimen was lung tumor tissue. The source is a man aged 25-45 years with non-small cell lung cancer.

This clonotype was observed at least ten times. CDR3: CASRNRATEQFF. Here the CDR3 DNA reads TGTGCCAGCAGAAACAGGGCGACTGAGCAGTTCTTC. The rearrangement links TRBV12-3 or TRBV12-4 to TRBJ2-1; possible D gene TRBD1, 6 bases. CDR3 size: 12 residues. Trimming removed 6 bases from V and 9 bases from J, with 12 bases in between.

The rearrangement uses TRBV12-3 or TRBV12-4 and TRBJ2-1; D is perhaps TRBD1 (6 bases). The CDR3 runs 15 residues. The CDR3, as DNA: TGTGTCTGCAGATGGGGAAACCCGCAGGGGAATGAGCAGTTCTTC. Translation gives CVCRWGNPQGNEQFF.

In regard to this clonotype: The missing conserved phenylalanine or tryptophan at the end of this CDR3 makes a read error likely. The chain recombines TRBV20-1 with TRBJ2-5, with 8 positions matching TRBD2. CDR1 is DFQATT and CDR2 is SNEGSKA in the germline V gene (reference sequence). V shed 3 bases, J shed 1 base, and the junction held 10 bases outside the gene matches. This CDR3 region has 16 residues. The CDR3 spells CSARDGVAGTQETQYY. The CDR3 DNA reads TGCAGTGCTAGGGATGGGGTAGCGGGGACCCAAGAGACCCAGTACTAC.

Of note for this clonotype: This likely comes from a read error, as the CDR3 has no conserved phenylalanine or tryptophan at its end. The chain carries TRBV4-2 and TRBJ1-1; tentative D call: TRBD1 (6 bases). The CDR3 sequence is 14 residues long. Germline loops: CDR1 LGHNA, CDR2 YNFKEQ. CDR3 residues: CASSQEQGPTEAFI. The CDR3 nucleotides are TGCGCCAGCAGCCAAGAACAGGGACCCACTGAAGCTTTCATT.

At least ten counts were recorded for this clonotype. V is TRBV7-8 and J is TRBJ2-7; D possibly corresponds to TRBD1 (5 bases). This CDR3 contains 14 residues. V was cut by 5 bases and J by 2 bases, with 13 bases left in between. Germline lookup yields CDR1 SGHVS and CDR2 FQNEAQ. The CDR3 DNA sequence: TGTGCCAGCAGCCCCAGCAGGGTACCCTACGAGCAGTACTTC. Its protein is CASSPSRVPYEQYF. Complete variable domain (other parts from reference TRBV7-8 and TRBJ2-7): GAGVSQSPRYKVAKRGQDVALRCDPISGHVSLFWYQQALGQGPEFLTYFQNEAQLDKSGLPSDRFFAERPEGSVSTLKIQRTQQEDSAVYLCASSPSRVPYEQYFGPGTRLTVT.

Of note for this clonotype: A much larger clonotype is one base distant, so this may be a read error. As the CDR3 is not closed by the conserved phenylalanine or tryptophan, this likely results from a read error. V gene TRBV20-1 combines with J gene TRBJ2-7; D assignment may be TRBD1 or TRBD2 (5 bases each). The germline V gene encodes CDR1 DFQATT and CDR2 SNEGSKA (reference sequence). This CDR3 region has 14 residues. Trimming cost V 4 bases and J 0 bases, with 13 bases left between them. CDR3 sequence reads: CSATRDVFSYEQYL. DNA of the CDR3: TGCAGTGCTACCCGGGACGTCTTCTCCTACGAGCAGTACTTG.

This clonotype was counted once. Possible read error: a much larger clone is one base away. The CDR3: CTVEVGGRWEQYF. The DNA of the CDR3 is TGCACCGTTGAAGTCGGGGGGAGGTGGGAGCAGTACTTC. The chain recombines TRBV29-1 with TRBJ2-7, with 7 nucleotides matching TRBD2. Germline V CDR1 and CDR2: SQVTM, ANQGSEA. The CDR3 totals 13 residues.

To note about this clonotype: A read error may explain this, as a much larger clone is one base away. This chain uses TRBV4-1 with TRBJ2-5; 7 nucleotides line up with TRBD1. The CDR3 contains 14 residues. Germline CDR1 and CDR2: MGHRA and YSYEKL. The junction had 7 bases not matched to a gene; V was cut back by 2 bases and J by 7 bases. Here the CDR3 DNA reads TGCGCCAGCAGCCAACCGGGACAGTTGGGGACCCAGTACTTC. Protein product: CASSQPGQLGTQYF.

This clonotype has just a few counts. This may be a read error, as it is one base from a much larger clone. The genes are TRBV6-2 or TRBV6-3 and TRBJ1-1, with 7 bases that match TRBD1. From germline, CDR1 is MNHEY and CDR2 SVGEGT. This CDR3 is built from 14 residues. The V gene end was trimmed by 6 bases and the J gene end by 4 bases; junction bases not matched to a gene: 8. The CDR3 sequence is CASRSTDRLTEAFF. CDR3 DNA sequence: TGTGCCAGCAGATCCACGGACAGGCTCACTGAAGCTTTCTTT.

Concerning this clonotype: The junction departs from germline at one end; a sequencing error may be responsible. The gene calls are TRBV6-2 or TRBV6-3 and TRBJ2-4; D might be TRBD1 or TRBD2, each matching 5 bases. The V gene's germline CDR1 is MNHEY and CDR2 SVGEGT. The length of the CDR3 is 17 residues. CDR3 loop: CVSSYPGRALAENIQYF. DNA for the CDR3: TGTGTTAGCAGTTACCCGGGACGGGCCCTAGCCGAAAACATTCAGTACTTC.

In this sample, this clonotype turned up a few times. Its ends do not fully match the called genes, so a read error is possible. J is TRBJ1-1 and V is TRBV11-2; perhaps TRBD1 as D (5 bases). CDR3 length equals 17 residues. Germline V gene sequence: CDR1 SGHAT, CDR2 FQNNGV. The CDR3 loop reads CASTHGRTILTNIEAFF. In DNA form, the CDR3 reads TGTGCCAGCACCCACGGGAGGACAATACTGACGAACATTGAAGCTTTCTTT.

Concerning this clonotype: A read error is possible here, since a much larger clone lies one base away. The chain couples TRBV12-3 or TRBV12-4 to TRBJ2-1; 10 nucleotides align to TRBD2. V gave up 9 bases and J gave up 8 bases; unmatched junction bases: 7. The CDR3 is made up of 13 amino acids. In DNA, the CDR3 is TGTGCCAGTATGATTAGCGGGAGGTATGAGCAGTTCTTC. Its translation: CASMISGRYEQFF.

The chain joins TRBV4-1 to TRBJ2-7; D gene unclear. In germline, CDR1 is MGHRA, CDR2 YSYEKL. V dropped 3 bases and J dropped 0 bases, with 9 bases sitting between them. The CDR3 covers 14 residues. The CDR3 protein is CASSQEWNSYEQYF. CDR3 DNA sequence: TGCGCCAGCAGCCAGGAATGGAACTCCTACGAGCAGTACTTC.

Many counts were recorded for this clonotype. The rearrangement uses TRBV12-3 or TRBV12-4 and TRBJ2-1; 9 nucleotides agree with TRBD2. Trimming took 4 bases from V and 6 from J; bases not matched to a gene: 4. The CDR3 covers 14 residues. As DNA, the CDR3 is TGTGCCAGCAGTTATGGCGGGAGGGCCAATGAGCAGTTCTTC. Residues: CASSYGGRANEQFF.